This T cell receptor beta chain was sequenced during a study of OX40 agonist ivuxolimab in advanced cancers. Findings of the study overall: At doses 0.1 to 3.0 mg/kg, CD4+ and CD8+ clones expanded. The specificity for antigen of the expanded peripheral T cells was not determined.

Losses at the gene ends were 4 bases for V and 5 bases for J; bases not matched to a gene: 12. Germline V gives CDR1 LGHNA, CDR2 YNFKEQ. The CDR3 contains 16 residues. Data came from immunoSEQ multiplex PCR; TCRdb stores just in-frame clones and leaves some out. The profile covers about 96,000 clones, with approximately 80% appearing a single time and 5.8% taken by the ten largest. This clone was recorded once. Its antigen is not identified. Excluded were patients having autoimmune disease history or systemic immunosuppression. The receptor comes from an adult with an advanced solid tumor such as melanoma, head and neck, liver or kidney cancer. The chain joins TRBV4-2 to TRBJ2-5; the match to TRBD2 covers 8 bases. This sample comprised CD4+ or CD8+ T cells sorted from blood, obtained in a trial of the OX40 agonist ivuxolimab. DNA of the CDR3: TGTGCCAGCAGCCTCGAGCCGGGAGGGAGGGTGGAGACCCAGTACTTC. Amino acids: CASSLEPGGRVETQYF.